Included here is one T cell receptor beta chain sequence, with context. Its antigen is undetermined. Unsorted PBMC DNA was run through sequencing on ten immunoSEQ deep assay plates. Profiling relied on immunoSEQ multiplex PCR, and the TCRdb table lists in-frame clones only, not all of them. The table records around 430,000 clones, about 76% of them present only once. This sample was taken from a study of shared clonotypes between healthy human individuals. Unsorted samples used about 90 million PBMCs for genomic DNA. This CDR3 has 16 residues. Study observations and caveats: The represented genetic and exposure-history diversity was limited by the small number of donors. Blood alone was sampled, and tissue repertoires likely differ.

The chain uses TRBV12-2 and TRBJ2-1; TRBD2 reflects the table's D call only, with no check against the DNA. TRBV12-2 is an annotated pseudogene. This TCR was sampled from a woman between 40 and 55 years old in good health. Some clones in this sample may be carry-over from other donors' samples. What was sequenced was PBMCs. DNA for the CDR3: TGTGCAAGTCGCTTAGACTATAGCGGGAGTTACAATGAGCAGTTCTTC. Amino acids: CASRLDYSGSYNEQFF.